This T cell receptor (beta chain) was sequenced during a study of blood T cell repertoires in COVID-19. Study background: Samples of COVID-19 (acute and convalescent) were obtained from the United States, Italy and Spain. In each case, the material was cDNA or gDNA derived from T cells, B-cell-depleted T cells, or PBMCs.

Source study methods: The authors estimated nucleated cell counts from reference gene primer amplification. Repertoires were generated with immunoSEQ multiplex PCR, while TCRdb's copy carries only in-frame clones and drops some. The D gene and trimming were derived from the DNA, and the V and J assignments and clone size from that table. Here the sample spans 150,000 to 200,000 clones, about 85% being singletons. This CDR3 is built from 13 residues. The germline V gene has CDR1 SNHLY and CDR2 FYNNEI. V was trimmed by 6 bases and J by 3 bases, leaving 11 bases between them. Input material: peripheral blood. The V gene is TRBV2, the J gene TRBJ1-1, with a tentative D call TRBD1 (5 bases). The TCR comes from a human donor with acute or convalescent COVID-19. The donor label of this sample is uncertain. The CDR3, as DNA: TGTGCCAGCAGAAAGAGACAGTACACTGAAGCTTTCTTT. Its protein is CASRKRQYTEAFF.